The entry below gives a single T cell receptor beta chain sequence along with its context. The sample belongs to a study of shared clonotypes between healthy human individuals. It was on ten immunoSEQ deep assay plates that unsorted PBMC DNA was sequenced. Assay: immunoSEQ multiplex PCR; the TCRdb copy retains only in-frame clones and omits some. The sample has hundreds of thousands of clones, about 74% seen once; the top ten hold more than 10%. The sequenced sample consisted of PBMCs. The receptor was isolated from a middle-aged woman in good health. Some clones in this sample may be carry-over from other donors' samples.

For the CDR3, the DNA is TGTGCCAGCAGCGTGGGACTAGCGGGCTCCTACGAGCAGTACTTC. Protein product: CASSVGLAGSYEQYF. This chain links TRBV2 with TRBJ2-7; 12 bases fit TRBD2. With V trimmed by 6 bases and J by 0 bases, 3 bases remained unmatched. Per germline, CDR1 SNHLY and CDR2 FYNNEI. CDR3 size: 15 residues.